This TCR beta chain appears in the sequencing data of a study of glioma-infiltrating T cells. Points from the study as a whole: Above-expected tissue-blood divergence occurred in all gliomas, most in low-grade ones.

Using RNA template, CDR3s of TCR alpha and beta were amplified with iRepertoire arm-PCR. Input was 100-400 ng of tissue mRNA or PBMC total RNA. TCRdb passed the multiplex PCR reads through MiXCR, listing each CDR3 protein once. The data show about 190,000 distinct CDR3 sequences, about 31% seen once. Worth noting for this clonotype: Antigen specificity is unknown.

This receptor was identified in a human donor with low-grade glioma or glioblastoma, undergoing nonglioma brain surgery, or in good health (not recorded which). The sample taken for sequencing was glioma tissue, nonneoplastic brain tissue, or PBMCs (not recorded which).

The CDR3 loop reads CASSIRIGGANVLTF. The CDR3 bases are TGTGCCAGTAGTATTAGGATCGGAGGGGCCAACGTCCTGACTTTC. The chain employs TRBV19 and TRBJ2-6; D is ambiguous. This CDR3 comprises 15 residues. V lost 3 bases and J lost 4, with 10 bases in between. The germline V gene encodes CDR1 LNHDA and CDR2 SQIVND (reference sequence).